This passage covers 12 T cell receptor beta chains from one sample sequenced in a study of patients and donors after allogeneic stem cell transplantation. TCRdb reprocessed the RT-PCR reads with MiXCR, giving one entry per CDR3 protein. Found here are approximately 90,000 distinct CDR3 sequences, approximately 5% of them singletons; the top ten hold about 2.8%. The source material was blood, either unsorted or a sorted T cell fraction (not recorded which). Receptors were obtained from a human donor who was either an allogeneic HSCT recipient or a stem cell or donor lymphocyte infusion donor (not recorded which). It is not recorded whose cells these are; they may come from a transplant donor.

This clonotype was counted a few times. The chain has TRBV3-1 and TRBJ1-6, with a possible D match to TRBD1 (5 bases). V lost 8 bases, J lost 7 bases, and 9 bases lay in between. Germline V gene data show CDR1 as LGHDT and CDR2 as YNNKEL (reference sequence). This CDR3 has 12 amino acids. The CDR3 region has the DNA TGTGCCAGCGGGGGTGCGAATTCACCCCTCCACTTT. This sequence encodes CASGGANSPLHF. Supplemented by reference TRBV3-1 and TRBJ1-6, the full variable domain reads DTAVSQTPKYLVTQMGNDKSIKCEQNLGHDTMYWYKQDSKKFLKIMFSYNNKELIINETVPNRFSPKSPDKAHLNLHINSLELGDSAVYFCASGGANSPLHFGNGTRLTVT.

The V and J genes are TRBV4-2 and TRBJ1-2; the D is unclear. Trimming removed 0 bases at V and 4 bases at J, with 12 bases between. This CDR3 spans 15 amino acids. The germline V gene has CDR1 LGHNA and CDR2 YNFKEQ. This chain's CDR3 is CASSQDRNTPYGYTF. CDR3 in DNA: TGTGCCAGCAGCCAAGATAGAAACACCCCCTATGGCTACACCTTC.

This clonotype was seen ten or more times. The J gene is TRBJ2-3, the V gene TRBV4-2; 13 nucleotides line up with TRBD2. Germline V CDR1 and CDR2: LGHNA, YNFKEQ. The CDR3 sequence is 18 residues long. With 4 bases clipped from V and 0 bases from J, the junction kept 7 bases outside the gene matches. CDR3 protein: CASSPGTSGASSTDTQYF. In nucleotides, the CDR3 is TGTGCCAGCAGCCCCGGGACTAGCGGGGCTTCTAGCACAGATACGCAGTATTTT.

Many counts were recorded for this clonotype. V and J are TRBV7-9 and TRBJ2-1, with D unresolved. The CDR3 is 17 residues long. Germline lookup yields CDR1 SEHNR and CDR2 FQNEAQ (reference sequence). Trimming removed 4 bases at V and 5 bases at J, with 21 bases between. The CDR3 spells CASSSPGWDPTNNEQFF. The CDR3 region has the DNA TGTGCCAGCAGCTCACCCGGGTGGGATCCAACTAACAATGAGCAGTTCTTC.

This clonotype was picked up many times. The CDR3 DNA is TGCAGTGCTAATGGACAGAGCTTCTCCTACAATGAGCAGTTCTTC. Residues: CSANGQSFSYNEQFF. The V call is TRBV20-1, the J call TRBJ2-1, with a weak D call TRBD1 (6 bases). This CDR3 has 15 amino acids. Germline CDR1 reads DFQATT; CDR2 reads SNEGSKA (reference sequence). V was clipped by 4 bases and J by 0 bases, with 13 bases between them.

This clonotype was seen many times. The chain recombines TRBV10-3 with TRBJ1-4; D ambiguous. Trimming cost V 10 bases and J 6 bases, with 21 bases left between them. Germline-derived CDR1 and CDR2 are ENHRY and SYGVKD. This CDR3 comprises 15 residues. CDR3 nucleotides: TGTGCCACCCGGAGTAGGGCAGGCGATTATGAAAAACTGTTTTTT. It specifies CATRSRAGDYEKLFF.

This clonotype appeared many times. The V call is TRBV7-7, the J call TRBJ2-1; D gene ambiguous. V lost 5 bases to trimming and J lost 1 base, with 9 bases between them. Germline V lookup: CDR1 SSHAT, CDR2 FNYEAQ (reference sequence). The CDR3 loop spans 14 amino acids. The CDR3 spells CASSPSRSYNEQFF. CDR3 nucleotide sequence: TGTGCCAGCAGCCCTTCCCGATCCTACAATGAGCAGTTCTTC. The whole variable domain, filled in from reference TRBV7-7 and TRBJ2-1, reads GAGVSQSPRYKVTKRGQDVTLRCDPISSHATLYWYQQALGQGPEFLTYFNYEAQPDKSGLPSDRFSAERPEGSISTLTIQRTEQRDSAMYRCASSPSRSYNEQFFGPGTRLTVL.

This clonotype appeared many times. J is TRBJ2-7 and V is TRBV29-1; TRBD1 aligns across 9 bases. Unmatched junction bases numbered 10, after V lost 4 bases and J lost 3 bases. This CDR3 spans 15 amino acids. CDR1 SQVTM and CDR2 ANQGSEA come from the germline V gene. The CDR3 DNA sequence: TGCAGCGTTGGCCCGAAACAGGGGGCTGGCTACGAGCAGTACTTC. Protein: CSVGPKQGAGYEQYF.

This clonotype was detected many times. The chain combines TRBV7-9 with TRBJ1-1; 7 bases agree with TRBD1. V trimming: 6 bases; J trimming: 12 bases; junction bases outside the gene matches: 22. This CDR3 is built from 16 residues. Germline CDR1 reads SEHNR; CDR2 reads FQNEAQ (reference sequence). CDR3 residues: CASSPSFDRAQGGPFF. The CDR3 bases are TGTGCCAGCAGTCCCAGTTTCGACAGGGCTCAGGGGGGACCTTTCTTT.

To note about this clonotype: Being one base from a much bigger clone, this may be a read error. V and J are TRBV5-1 and TRBJ2-6, with a possible D match to TRBD2 (6 bases). Deletions cut 5 bases from V and 0 bases from J, with 15 bases between. Germline assignment: CDR1 SGHRS and CDR2 YFSETQ. The CDR3 extends over 17 amino acids. In DNA, the CDR3 is TGCGCCAGCAGATTGTATACCGGGGGCTCTGGGGCCAACGTCCTGACTTTC. Translation: CASRLYTGGSGANVLTF. Combining the CDR3 with reference TRBV5-1 and TRBJ2-6 gives the whole variable domain KAGVTQTPRYLIKTRGQQVTLSCSPISGHRSVSWYQQTPGQGLQFLFEYFSETQRNKGNFPGRFSGRQFSNSRSEMNVSTLELGDSALYLCASRLYTGGSGANVLTFGAGSRLTVL.

This clonotype has a count of ten or more. V and J are TRBV15 and TRBJ1-6; D not certain. The germline CDR1 and CDR2 sequences are LNHNV and YYDKDF (reference sequence). The CDR3 runs 15 residues. V dropped 1 base and J dropped 6 bases, with 10 bases sitting between them. The CDR3 region is CATSRGKGANSPLHF. CDR3 DNA: TGTGCCACCAGCAGAGGAAAGGGAGCTAATTCACCCCTCCACTTT.

The CDR3 region has the DNA TGTGCCAGCAGCTTCTTACAGGTGTACACTGAAGCTTTCTTT. Its protein is CASSFLQVYTEAFF. The chain is built from TRBV7-2 and TRBJ1-1; possible D gene TRBD1, 5 bases. Between the trimmed V and J ends, which lost 3 bases and 3 bases, there was a span of 11 bases. The CDR3 length is 14 residues. Germline V gives CDR1 SGHTA, CDR2 FQGNSA. The whole variable domain, remainder taken from reference TRBV7-2 and TRBJ1-1, is GAGVSQSPSNKVTEKGKDVELRCDPISGHTALYWYRQSLGQGLEFLIYFQGNSAPDKSGLPSDRFSAERTGGSVSTLTIQRTQQEDSAVYLCASSFLQVYTEAFFGQGTRLTVV.